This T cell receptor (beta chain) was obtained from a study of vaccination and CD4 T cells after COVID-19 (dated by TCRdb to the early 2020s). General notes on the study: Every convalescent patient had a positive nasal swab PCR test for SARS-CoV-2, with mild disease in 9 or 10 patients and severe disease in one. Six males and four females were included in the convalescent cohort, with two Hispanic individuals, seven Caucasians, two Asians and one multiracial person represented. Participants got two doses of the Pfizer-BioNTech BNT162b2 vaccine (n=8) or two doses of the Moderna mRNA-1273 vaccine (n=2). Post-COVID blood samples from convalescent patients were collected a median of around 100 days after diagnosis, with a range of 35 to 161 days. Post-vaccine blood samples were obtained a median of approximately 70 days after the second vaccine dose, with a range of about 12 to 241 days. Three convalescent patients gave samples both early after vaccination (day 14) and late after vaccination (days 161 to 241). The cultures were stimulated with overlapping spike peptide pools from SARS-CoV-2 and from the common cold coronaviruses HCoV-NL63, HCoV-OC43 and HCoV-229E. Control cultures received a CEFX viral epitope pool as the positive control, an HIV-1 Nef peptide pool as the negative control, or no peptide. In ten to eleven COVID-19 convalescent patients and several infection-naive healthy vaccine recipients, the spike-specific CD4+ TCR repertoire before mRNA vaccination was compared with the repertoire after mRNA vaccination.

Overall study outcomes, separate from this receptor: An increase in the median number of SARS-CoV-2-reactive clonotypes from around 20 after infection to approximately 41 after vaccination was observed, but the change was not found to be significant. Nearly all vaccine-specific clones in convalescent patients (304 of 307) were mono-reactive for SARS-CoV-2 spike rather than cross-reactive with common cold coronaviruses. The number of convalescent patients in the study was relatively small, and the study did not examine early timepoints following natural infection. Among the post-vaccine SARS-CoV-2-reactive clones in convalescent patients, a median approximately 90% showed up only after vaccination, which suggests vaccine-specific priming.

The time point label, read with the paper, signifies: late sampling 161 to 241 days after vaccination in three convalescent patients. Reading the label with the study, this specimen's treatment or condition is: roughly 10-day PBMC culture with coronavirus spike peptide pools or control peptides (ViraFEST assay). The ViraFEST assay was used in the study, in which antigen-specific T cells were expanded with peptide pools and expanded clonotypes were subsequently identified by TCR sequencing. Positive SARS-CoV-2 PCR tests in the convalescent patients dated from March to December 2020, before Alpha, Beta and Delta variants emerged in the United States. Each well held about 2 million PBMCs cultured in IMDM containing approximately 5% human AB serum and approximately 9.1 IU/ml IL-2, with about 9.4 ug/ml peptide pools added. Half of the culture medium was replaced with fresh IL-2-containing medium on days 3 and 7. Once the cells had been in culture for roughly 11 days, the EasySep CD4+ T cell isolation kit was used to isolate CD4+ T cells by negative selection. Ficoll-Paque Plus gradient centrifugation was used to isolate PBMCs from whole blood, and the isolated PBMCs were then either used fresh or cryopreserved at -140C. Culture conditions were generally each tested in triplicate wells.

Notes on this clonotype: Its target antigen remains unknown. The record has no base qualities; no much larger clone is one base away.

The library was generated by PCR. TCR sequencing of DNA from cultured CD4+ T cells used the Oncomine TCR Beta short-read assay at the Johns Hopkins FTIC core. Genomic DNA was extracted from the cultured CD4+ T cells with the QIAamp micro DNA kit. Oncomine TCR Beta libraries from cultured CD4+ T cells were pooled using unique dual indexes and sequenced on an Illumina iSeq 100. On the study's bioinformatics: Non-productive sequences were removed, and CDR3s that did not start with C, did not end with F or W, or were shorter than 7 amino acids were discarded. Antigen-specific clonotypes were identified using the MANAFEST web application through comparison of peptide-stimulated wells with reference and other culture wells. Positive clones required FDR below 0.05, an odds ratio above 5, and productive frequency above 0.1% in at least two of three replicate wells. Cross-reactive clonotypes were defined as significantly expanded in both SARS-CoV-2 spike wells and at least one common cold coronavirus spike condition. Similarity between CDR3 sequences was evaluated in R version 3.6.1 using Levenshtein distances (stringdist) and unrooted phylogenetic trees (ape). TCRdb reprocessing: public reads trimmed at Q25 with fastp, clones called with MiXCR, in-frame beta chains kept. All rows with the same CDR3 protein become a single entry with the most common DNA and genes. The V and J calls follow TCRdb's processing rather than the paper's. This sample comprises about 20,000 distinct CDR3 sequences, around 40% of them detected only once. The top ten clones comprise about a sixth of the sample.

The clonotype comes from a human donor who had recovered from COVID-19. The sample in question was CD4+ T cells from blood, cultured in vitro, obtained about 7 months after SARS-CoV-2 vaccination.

The nucleotides read TGTGCCAGTAGTATGGTCAGAGCCCAAGAGACCCAGTACTTC. This encodes CASSMVRAQETQYF. This receptor chain uses TRBV19 and TRBJ2-5; the D gene is unclear. Trimming costs V 3 bases and J 1 base, and their ends lie 9 bases apart. CDR1 LNHDA and CDR2 SQIVND were looked up in the germline V gene (reference sequence). The CDR3 holds 14 amino acids from the cysteine to the phenylalanine. Only the CDR3 DNA stays, 42 bases, in frame from base 1.